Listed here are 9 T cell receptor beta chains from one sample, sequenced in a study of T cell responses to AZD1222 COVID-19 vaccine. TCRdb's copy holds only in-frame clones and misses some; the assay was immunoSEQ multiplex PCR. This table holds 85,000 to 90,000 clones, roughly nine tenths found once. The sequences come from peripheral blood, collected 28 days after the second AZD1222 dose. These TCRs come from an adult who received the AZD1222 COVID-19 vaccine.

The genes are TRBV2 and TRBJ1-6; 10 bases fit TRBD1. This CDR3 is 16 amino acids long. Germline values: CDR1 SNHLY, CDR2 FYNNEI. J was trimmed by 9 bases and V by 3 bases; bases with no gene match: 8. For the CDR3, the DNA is TGTGCCAGCAGTGACCGGGACAGGGGCTTCTTTTCACCCCTCCACTTT. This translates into CASSDRDRGFFSPLHF.

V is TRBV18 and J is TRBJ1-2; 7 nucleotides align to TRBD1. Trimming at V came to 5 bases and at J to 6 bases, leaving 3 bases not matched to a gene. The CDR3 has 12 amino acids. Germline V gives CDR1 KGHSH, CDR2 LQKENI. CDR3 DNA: TGTGCCAGCTCAGAGACAGGGAATGGCTACACCTTC. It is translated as CASSETGNGYTF.

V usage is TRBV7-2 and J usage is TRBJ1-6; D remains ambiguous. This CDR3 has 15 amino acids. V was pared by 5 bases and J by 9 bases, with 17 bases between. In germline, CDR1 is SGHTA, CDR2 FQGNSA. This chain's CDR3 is CASSRDWGDGSPLHF. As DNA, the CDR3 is TGTGCCAGCAGCCGCGACTGGGGAGACGGTTCACCCCTCCACTTT.

CDR3 coding DNA: TGCGCCAGCAGCTTGGTTGGACCGGGCCTAACTGAAGCTTTCTTT. Translated: CASSLVGPGLTEAFF. The gene calls are TRBV5-1 and TRBJ1-1; D uncertain. Germline-derived CDR1 and CDR2 are SGHRS and YFSETQ. Trimming cost V 0 bases and J 5 bases, with 14 bases left between them. The CDR3 runs to 15 residues.

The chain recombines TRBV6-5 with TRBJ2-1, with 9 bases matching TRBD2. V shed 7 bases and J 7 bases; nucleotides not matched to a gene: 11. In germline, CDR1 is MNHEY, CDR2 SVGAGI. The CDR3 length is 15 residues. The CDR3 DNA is TGTGCCAGCACCCGGGGAGCGGGAGGTATAAATGAGCAGTTCTTC. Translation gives CASTRGAGGINEQFF.

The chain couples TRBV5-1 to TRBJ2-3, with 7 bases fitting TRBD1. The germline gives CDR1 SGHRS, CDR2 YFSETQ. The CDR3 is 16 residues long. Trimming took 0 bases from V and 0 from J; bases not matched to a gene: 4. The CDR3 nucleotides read TGCGCCAGCAGCTTGGCCGGGACAGCTAGCACAGATACGCAGTATTTT. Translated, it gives CASSLAGTASTDTQYF. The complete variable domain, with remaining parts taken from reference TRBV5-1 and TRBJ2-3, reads KAGVTQTPRYLIKTRGQQVTLSCSPISGHRSVSWYQQTPGQGLQFLFEYFSETQRNKGNFPGRFSGRQFSNSRSEMNVSTLELGDSALYLCASSLAGTASTDTQYFGPGTRLTVL.

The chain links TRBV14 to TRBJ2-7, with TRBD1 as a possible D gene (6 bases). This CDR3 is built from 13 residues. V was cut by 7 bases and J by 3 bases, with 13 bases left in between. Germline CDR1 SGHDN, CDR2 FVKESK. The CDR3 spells CASNGQRNYEQYF. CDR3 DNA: TGTGCCAGCAACGGACAGCGCAACTACGAGCAGTACTTC.

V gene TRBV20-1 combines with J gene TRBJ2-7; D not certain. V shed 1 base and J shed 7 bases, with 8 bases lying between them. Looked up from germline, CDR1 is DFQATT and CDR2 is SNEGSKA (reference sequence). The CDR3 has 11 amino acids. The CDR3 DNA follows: TGCAGTGCTAGAGCACCCGGAGAGCAGTACTTC. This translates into CSARAPGEQYF.

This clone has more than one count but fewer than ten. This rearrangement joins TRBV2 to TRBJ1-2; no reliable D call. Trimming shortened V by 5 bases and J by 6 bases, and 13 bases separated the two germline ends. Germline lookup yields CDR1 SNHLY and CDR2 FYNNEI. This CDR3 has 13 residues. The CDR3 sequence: CASSSLPFDGYTF. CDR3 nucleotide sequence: TGTGCCAGCAGTAGTTTGCCCTTTGATGGCTACACCTTC.